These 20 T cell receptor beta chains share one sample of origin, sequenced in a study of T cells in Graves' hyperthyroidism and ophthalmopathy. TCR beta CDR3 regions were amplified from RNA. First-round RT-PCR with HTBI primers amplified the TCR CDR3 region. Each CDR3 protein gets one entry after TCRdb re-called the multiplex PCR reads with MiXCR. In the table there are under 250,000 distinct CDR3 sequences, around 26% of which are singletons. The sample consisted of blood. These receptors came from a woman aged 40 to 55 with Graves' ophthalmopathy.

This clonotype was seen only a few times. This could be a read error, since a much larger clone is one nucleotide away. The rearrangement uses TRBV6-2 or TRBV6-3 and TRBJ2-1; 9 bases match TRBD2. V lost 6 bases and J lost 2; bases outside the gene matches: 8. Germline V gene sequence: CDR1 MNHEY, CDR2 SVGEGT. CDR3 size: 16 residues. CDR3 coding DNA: TGTGCCAGCAGCCCCGTTCCTAGCGGGACCTACAATGAGCAGTTCTTC. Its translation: CASSPVPSGTYNEQFF.

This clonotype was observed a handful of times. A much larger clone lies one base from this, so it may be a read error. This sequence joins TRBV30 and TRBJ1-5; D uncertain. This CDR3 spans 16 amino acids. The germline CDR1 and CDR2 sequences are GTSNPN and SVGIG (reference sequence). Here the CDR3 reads CALSKRSGGFNQPQHF. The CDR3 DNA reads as TGTGCCTTGAGTAAGAGGTCAGGAGGTTTTAATCAGCCCCAGCATTTT.

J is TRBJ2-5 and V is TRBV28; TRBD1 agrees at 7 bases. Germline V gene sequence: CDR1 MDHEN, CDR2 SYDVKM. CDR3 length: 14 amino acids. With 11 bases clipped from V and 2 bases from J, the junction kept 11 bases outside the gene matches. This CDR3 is CAATEGAEQETQYF. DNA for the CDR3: TGTGCCGCAACTGAGGGGGCCGAACAAGAGACCCAGTACTTC.

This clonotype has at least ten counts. The CDR3 loop is CASSATGVGSTEAFF. CDR3 sequence (DNA): TGTGCCAGCAGCGCGACAGGGGTGGGTAGCACTGAAGCTTTCTTT. The chain couples TRBV9 to TRBJ1-1, with 8 positions matching TRBD1. CDR3 length equals 15 residues. V gave up 3 bases and J gave up 4 bases; unmatched junction bases: 8. The germline V gene has CDR1 SGDLS and CDR2 YYNGEE.

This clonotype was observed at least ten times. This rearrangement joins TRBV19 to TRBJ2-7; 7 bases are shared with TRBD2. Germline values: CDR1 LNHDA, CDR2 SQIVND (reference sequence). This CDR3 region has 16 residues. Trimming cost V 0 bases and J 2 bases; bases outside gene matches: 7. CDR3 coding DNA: TGTGCCAGTAGTATAGAGGACGGGAGGTTAGCCTACGAGCAGTACTTC. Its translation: CASSIEDGRLAYEQYF.

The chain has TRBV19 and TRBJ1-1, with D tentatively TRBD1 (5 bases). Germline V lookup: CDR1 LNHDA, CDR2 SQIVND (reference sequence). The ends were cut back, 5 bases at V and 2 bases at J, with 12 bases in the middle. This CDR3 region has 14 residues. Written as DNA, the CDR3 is TGTGCCAGTAGTCTAAGGGGCGCTAACACTGAAGCTTTCTTT. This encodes CASSLRGANTEAFF.

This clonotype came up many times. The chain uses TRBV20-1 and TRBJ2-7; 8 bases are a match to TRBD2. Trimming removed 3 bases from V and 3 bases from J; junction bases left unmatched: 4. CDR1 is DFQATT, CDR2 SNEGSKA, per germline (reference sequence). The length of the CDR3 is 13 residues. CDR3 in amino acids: CSARSLAGYEQYF. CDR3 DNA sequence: TGCAGTGCTAGGTCCCTAGCGGGCTACGAGCAGTACTTC.

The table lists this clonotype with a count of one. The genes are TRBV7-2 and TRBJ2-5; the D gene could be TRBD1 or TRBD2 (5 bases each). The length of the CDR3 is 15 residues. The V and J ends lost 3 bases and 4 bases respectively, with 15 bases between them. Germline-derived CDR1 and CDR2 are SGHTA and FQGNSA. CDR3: CASSLGGERGETQYF. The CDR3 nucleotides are TGTGCCAGCAGCTTGGGTGGGGAGAGGGGAGAGACCCAGTACTTC.

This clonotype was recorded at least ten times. The CDR3 DNA is TGTGCCAGCAGCTTATCTCACGAACGGCGGCCCCAGCATTTT. Its translation: CASSLSHERRPQHF. The chain carries TRBV7-2 and TRBJ1-5; no clear D. CDR1 SGHTA and CDR2 FQGNSA come from the germline V gene. V shed 2 bases and J shed 9 bases, with 14 bases lying between them. The CDR3 is 14 amino acids.

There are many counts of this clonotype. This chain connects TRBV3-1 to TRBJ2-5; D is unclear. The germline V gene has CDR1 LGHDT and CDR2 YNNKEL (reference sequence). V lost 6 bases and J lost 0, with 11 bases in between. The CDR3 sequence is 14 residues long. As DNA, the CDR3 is TGTGCCAGCAGTTGGACCCCGTACCAAGAGACCCAGTACTTC. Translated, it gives CASSWTPYQETQYF.

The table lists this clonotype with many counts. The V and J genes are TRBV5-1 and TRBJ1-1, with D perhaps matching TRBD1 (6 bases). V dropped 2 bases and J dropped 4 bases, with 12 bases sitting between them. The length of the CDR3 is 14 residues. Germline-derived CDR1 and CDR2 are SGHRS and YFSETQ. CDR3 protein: CASSFNPGVTEAFF. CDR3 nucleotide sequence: TGCGCCAGCAGCTTCAATCCAGGGGTCACTGAAGCTTTCTTT.

The CDR3 is CASSLGTAEGYTF. In nucleotides, the CDR3 is TGTGCCAGCAGCTTGGGGACGGCTGAAGGCTACACCTTC. The rearrangement joins TRBV11-2 to TRBJ1-2; D perhaps matches TRBD1 (5 bases). CDR3 length equals 13 residues. CDR1 is SGHAT and CDR2 is FQNNGV in the germline V gene. Trimming pared 3 bases from V and 8 bases from J, leaving 13 bases between.

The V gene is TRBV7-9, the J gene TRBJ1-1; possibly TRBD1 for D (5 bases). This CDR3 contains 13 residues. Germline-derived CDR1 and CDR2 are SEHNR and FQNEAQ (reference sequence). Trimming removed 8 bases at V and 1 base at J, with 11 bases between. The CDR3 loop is CASSWGGNTEAFF. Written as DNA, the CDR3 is TGTGCCAGCTCCTGGGGGGGGAACACTGAAGCTTTCTTT.

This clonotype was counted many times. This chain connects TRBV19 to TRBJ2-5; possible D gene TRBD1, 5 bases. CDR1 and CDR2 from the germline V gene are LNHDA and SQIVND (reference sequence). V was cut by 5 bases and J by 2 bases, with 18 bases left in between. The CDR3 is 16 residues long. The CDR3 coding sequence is TGTGCCAGTAGTTCATACTCTCCGGACATGCAAGAGACCCAGTACTTC. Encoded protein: CASSSYSPDMQETQYF.

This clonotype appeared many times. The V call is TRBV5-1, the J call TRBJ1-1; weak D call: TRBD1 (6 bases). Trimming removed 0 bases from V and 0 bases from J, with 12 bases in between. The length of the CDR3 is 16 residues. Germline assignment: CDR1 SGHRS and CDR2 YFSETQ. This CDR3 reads CASSLARGPLNTEAFF. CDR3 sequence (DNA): TGCGCCAGCAGCTTGGCACGGGGGCCTCTGAACACTGAAGCTTTCTTT.

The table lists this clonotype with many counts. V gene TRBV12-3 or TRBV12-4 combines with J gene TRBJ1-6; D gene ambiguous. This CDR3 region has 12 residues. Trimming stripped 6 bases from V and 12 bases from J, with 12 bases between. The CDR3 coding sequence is TGTGCCAGCAGCTTGACCGACATACCCCTCCACTTT. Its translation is CASSLTDIPLHF.

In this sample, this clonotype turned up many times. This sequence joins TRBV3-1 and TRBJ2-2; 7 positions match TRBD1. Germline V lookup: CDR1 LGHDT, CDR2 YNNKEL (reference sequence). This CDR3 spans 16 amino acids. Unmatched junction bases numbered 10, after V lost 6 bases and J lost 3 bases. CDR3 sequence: CASRDKDRAYTGELFF. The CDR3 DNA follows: TGTGCCAGCAGGGACAAAGACAGGGCTTACACCGGGGAGCTGTTTTTT. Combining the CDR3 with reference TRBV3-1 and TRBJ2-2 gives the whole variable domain DTAVSQTPKYLVTQMGNDKSIKCEQNLGHDTMYWYKQDSKKFLKIMFSYNNKELIINETVPNRFSPKSPDKAHLNLHINSLELGDSAVYFCASRDKDRAYTGELFFGEGSRLTVL.

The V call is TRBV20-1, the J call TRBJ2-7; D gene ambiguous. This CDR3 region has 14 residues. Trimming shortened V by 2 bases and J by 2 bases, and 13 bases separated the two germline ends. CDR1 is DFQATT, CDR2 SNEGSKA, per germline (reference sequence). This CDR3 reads CSARPIASPYEQYF. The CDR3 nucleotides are TGCAGTGCTAGACCTATAGCTAGTCCCTACGAGCAGTACTTC.

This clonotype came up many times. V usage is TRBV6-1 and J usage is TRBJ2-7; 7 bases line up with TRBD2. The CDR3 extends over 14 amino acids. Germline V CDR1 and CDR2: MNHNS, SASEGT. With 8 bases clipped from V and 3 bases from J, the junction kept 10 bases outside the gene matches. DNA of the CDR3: TGTGCCAGCTCTTCCCGGGACTACTTCTACGAGCAGTACTTC. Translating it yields CASSSRDYFYEQYF.

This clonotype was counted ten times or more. CDR3 region: CASSLGMGRAEAFF. The CDR3 DNA sequence: TGTGCCAGCAGCTTGGGAATGGGACGCGCTGAAGCTTTCTTT. The V and J genes are TRBV5-6 and TRBJ1-1, with D possibly matching TRBD1 (5 bases). V was clipped by 0 bases and J by 6 bases, with 12 bases between them. The germline CDR1 and CDR2 sequences are SGHDT and YYEEEE. This CDR3 contains 14 residues.